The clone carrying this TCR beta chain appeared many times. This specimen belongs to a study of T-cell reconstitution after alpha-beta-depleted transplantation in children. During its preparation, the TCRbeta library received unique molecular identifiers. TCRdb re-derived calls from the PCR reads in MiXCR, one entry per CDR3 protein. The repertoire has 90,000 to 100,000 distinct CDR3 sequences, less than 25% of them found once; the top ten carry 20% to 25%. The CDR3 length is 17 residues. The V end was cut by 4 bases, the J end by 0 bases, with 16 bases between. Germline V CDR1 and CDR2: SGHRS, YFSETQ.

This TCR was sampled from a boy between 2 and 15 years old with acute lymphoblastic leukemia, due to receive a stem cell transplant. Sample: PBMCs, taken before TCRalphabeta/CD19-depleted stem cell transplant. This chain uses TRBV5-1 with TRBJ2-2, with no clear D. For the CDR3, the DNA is TGCGCCAGCAGCCAAAGATCGGTCACAGCGAACACCGGGGAGCTGTTTTTT. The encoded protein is CASSQRSVTANTGELFF.